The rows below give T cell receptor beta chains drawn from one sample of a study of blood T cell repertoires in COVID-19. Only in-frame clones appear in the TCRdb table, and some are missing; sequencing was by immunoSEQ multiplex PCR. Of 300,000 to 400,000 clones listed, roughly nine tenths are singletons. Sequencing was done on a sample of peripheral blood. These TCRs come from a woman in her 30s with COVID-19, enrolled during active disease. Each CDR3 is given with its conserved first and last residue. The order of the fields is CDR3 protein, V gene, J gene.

CDR3: CASSWGDTDTQYF
V: TRBV10-2
J: TRBJ2-3

CDR3: CSVPRDFRYMDTQYF
V: TRBV29-1
J: TRBJ2-3

CDR3: CASSLTGIDEQYF
V: TRBV5-4
J: TRBJ2-7

CDR3: CATTPVEENTEAFF
V: TRBV10-3
J: TRBJ1-1

CDR3: CASSLVAGPETQYF
V: TRBV7-8
J: TRBJ2-5

CDR3: CATSSLEMNTEAFF
V: TRBV15
J: TRBJ1-1

CDR3: CASSLIGGNNEQYF
V: TRBV5-1
J: TRBJ2-7

CDR3: CATSDLYGNTGELFF
V: TRBV24-1
J: TRBJ2-2

CDR3: CASSLVMGEETQYF
V: TRBV5-1
J: TRBJ2-5

CDR3: CASSPSGTGTHSTDTQYF
V: TRBV18
J: TRBJ2-3

CDR3: CASPLIGRAGDTQYF
V: TRBV2
J: TRBJ2-3

CDR3: CASSAGGLSTEAFF
V: TRBV7-9
J: TRBJ1-1

CDR3: CASSLMIQGPSEKLFF
V: TRBV5-6
J: TRBJ1-4

CDR3: CASVDRVNQPQHF
V: TRBV19
J: TRBJ1-5

CDR3: CSAPVVGGGTDTQYF
V: TRBV29-1
J: TRBJ2-3

CDR3: CASSPGLAGANEQFF
V: TRBV18
J: TRBJ2-1

CDR3: CAIPGLAGAGETQYF
V: TRBV25-1
J: TRBJ2-5

CDR3: CASSQDYGQGRNQPQHF
V: TRBV4-1
J: TRBJ1-5

CDR3: CAIRGQTSTDTQYF
V: TRBV10-3
J: TRBJ2-3

CDR3: CASSYGLAGQGVSPLHF
V: TRBV6-2/TRBV6-3
J: TRBJ1-6

CDR3: CSASPGVEAFF
V: TRBV20-1
J: TRBJ1-1

CDR3: CSVSGQLEFF
V: TRBV29-1
J: TRBJ2-1

CDR3: CAWGLPGQGTSPLHF
V: TRBV30
J: TRBJ1-6

CDR3: CASSLGGENYGYTF
V: TRBV28
J: TRBJ1-2

CDR3: CASTTGVAGNTGELFF
V: TRBV27
J: TRBJ2-2

CDR3: CAFGEMDSPLHF
V: TRBV30
J: TRBJ1-6

CDR3: CASSPLTRETQYF
V: TRBV5-1
J: TRBJ2-5

CDR3: CASSEAGISYNEQFF
V: TRBV10-2
J: TRBJ2-1

CDR3: CASSGVEGTEAFF
V: TRBV12-3/TRBV12-4
J: TRBJ1-1

CDR3: CASSITTGPGGYTF
V: TRBV19
J: TRBJ1-2

CDR3: CASSDDRGWTEAFF
V: TRBV6-1
J: TRBJ1-1

CDR3: CSASQTPDRNTEAFF
V: TRBV20-1
J: TRBJ1-1

CDR3: CASSSDRRVDTQYF
V: TRBV6-5
J: TRBJ2-3

CDR3: CASSLWGRPPHSGNTIYF
V: TRBV27
J: TRBJ1-3